This record looks at one T cell receptor (beta chain) sequence and its context. Its antigen is as yet unknown. The sample belongs to a study of OX40 agonist ivuxolimab in advanced cancers. Study context: Given to patients was ivuxolimab, an agonistic anti-OX40 (CD134) antibody. Regarding the study as a whole: Antigen targets of the expanded peripheral T cells went undetermined.

Sequencing was performed with immunoSEQ multiplex PCR; in TCRdb, only in-frame clones are kept and a portion is missing. The sample shows roughly 76,000 clones, just over 85% of them seen only once. The CDR3 loop spans 16 amino acids. Germline CDR1 SGHRS, CDR2 YFSETQ. V gave up 1 base and J gave up 5 bases; unmatched junction bases: 11. The clonotype was recovered from an adult with an advanced solid tumor such as melanoma, head and neck, liver or kidney cancer. The sequenced sample was CD4+ or CD8+ T cells sorted from blood, obtained in a trial of the OX40 agonist ivuxolimab. The chain combines TRBV5-1 with TRBJ2-5; TRBD1 matches at 7 bases. CDR3 DNA: TGCGCCAGCAGCTTGCTGGGACAGCCTCCGGGGGAGACCCAGTACTTC. It translates to CASSLLGQPPGETQYF.